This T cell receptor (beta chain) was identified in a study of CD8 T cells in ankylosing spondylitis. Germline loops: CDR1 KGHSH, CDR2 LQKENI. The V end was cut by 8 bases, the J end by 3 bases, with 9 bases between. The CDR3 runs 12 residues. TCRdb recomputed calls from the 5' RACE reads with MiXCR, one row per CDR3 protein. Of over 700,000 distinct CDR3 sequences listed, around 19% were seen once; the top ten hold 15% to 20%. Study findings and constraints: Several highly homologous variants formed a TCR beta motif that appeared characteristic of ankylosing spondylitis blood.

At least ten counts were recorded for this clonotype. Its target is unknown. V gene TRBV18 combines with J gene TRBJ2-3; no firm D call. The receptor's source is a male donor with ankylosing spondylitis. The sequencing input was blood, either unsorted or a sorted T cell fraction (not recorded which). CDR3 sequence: CASSPQTDTQYF. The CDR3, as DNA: TGTGCCAGCAGTCCACAGACAGATACGCAGTATTTT.